The 26 T cell receptor beta chains below come from one sample, sequenced in a study of shared T cell receptors in the human thymus. Clones were read by immunoSEQ multiplex PCR, and TCRdb kept only the in-frame ones, dropping some. The data hold approximately 730,000 clones, with 80% to 90% observed a single time. These data were also filed under a second study, of human thymus T cells.

Sequencing was carried out using thymocytes. These TCRs come from a girl in the first two years of life with a congenital heart defect.

This clone was counted a single time. The V and J genes are TRBV6-1 and TRBJ2-7; 8 nucleotides agree with TRBD1. Trimming at V came to 6 bases and at J to 5 bases, leaving 9 bases not matched to a gene. The CDR3 is made up of 14 amino acids. Per the germline V gene, CDR1 is MNHNS and CDR2 is SASEGT. CDR3: CASRVRGRVNEQYF. As DNA, the CDR3 is TGTGCCAGCAGGGTCAGGGGGCGCGTCAACGAGCAGTACTTC.

This chain connects TRBV7-6 to TRBJ1-5; D uncertain. Germline V gene sequence: CDR1 SGHVS, CDR2 FNYEAQ. CDR3 length equals 16 residues. Between the trimmed V and J ends, which lost 8 bases and 5 bases, there was a span of 22 bases. CDR3 residues: CASQWRPEVRDQPQHF. The CDR3 nucleotides are TGTGCCAGCCAATGGCGTCCTGAGGTGAGGGATCAGCCCCAGCATTTT.

The rearrangement links TRBV14 to TRBJ1-4; 7 bases align to TRBD1. Per germline, CDR1 SGHDN and CDR2 FVKESK. Trimming cost V 0 bases and J 2 bases; bases outside gene matches: 3. This CDR3 is built from 16 residues. The CDR3 is CASSQESGQTNEKLFF. In nucleotides, the CDR3 is TGTGCCAGCAGCCAAGAATCGGGACAGACTAATGAAAAACTGTTTTTT.

V usage is TRBV6-6 and J usage is TRBJ1-5; D remains ambiguous. The CDR3 consists of 15 residues. V was cut by 2 bases and J by 5 bases, with 13 bases left in between. The germline V gene encodes CDR1 MNHNY and CDR2 SVGAGI (reference sequence). The CDR3 region is CASSYRWASYQPQHF. DNA of the CDR3: TGTGCCAGCAGTTACAGGTGGGCGTCCTATCAGCCCCAGCATTTT.

The chain is built from TRBV6-5 and TRBJ2-2; possibly TRBD1 for D (6 bases). V was pared by 2 bases and J by 3 bases, with 10 bases between. The length of the CDR3 is 15 residues. CDR1 and CDR2 (germline): MNHEY, SVGAGI. The CDR3 here is CASSYGGGDTGELFF. In nucleotides, the CDR3 is TGTGCCAGCAGTTACGGGGGCGGTGACACCGGGGAGCTGTTTTTT.

This chain connects TRBV27 to TRBJ1-1, with D maybe TRBD1 (5 bases). CDR1 MNHEY and CDR2 SMNVEV come from the germline V gene (reference sequence). The CDR3 extends over 13 amino acids. V was pared by 6 bases and J by 5 bases, with 13 bases between. The CDR3 loop is CASRARGGTEAFF. The CDR3 nucleotides are TGTGCCAGCAGGGCCCGGGGGGGTACTGAAGCTTTCTTT.

The rearrangement joins TRBV6-5 to TRBJ1-1; tentative D call: TRBD1 (6 bases). The ends were cut back, 1 base at V and 8 bases at J, with 17 bases in the middle. The CDR3 has 15 amino acids. CDR1 is MNHEY and CDR2 is SVGAGI in the germline V gene. The CDR3 loop reads CASSYWGRAPVEAFF. The CDR3, as DNA: TGTGCCAGCAGTTACTGGGGGCGGGCGCCAGTCGAAGCTTTCTTT.

A single count supports this clone. The chain joins TRBV4-1 to TRBJ1-1, with D maybe TRBD1 (5 bases). The CDR3 is 14 residues long. The germline CDR1 and CDR2 sequences are MGHRA and YSYEKL. The ends were cut back, 1 base at V and 3 bases at J, with 9 bases in the middle. CDR3: CASSQVSRDTEAFF. The CDR3 DNA reads as TGCGCCAGCAGCCAAGTTAGCAGGGACACTGAAGCTTTCTTT.

This chain joins TRBV9 and TRBJ2-2, with a possible D match to TRBD1 (5 bases). Germline V gene data show CDR1 as SGDLS and CDR2 as YYNGEE. The V and J ends lost 3 bases and 1 base respectively, with 10 bases between them. The CDR3 sequence is 15 residues long. As DNA, the CDR3 is TGTGCCAGCAGCGAGGACACAAAGAACACCGGGGAGCTGTTTTTT. Its translation: CASSEDTKNTGELFF.

The gene calls are TRBV6-1 and TRBJ2-1; the D gene is possibly TRBD1 (7 bases). The CDR3 runs 15 residues. Between the trimmed V and J ends, which lost 2 bases and 5 bases, there was a span of 13 bases. CDR1 MNHNS and CDR2 SASEGT come from the germline V gene. The CDR3 DNA is TGTGCCAGCAGTGAACAGGGGGGCCGGAACAATGAGCAGTTCTTC. Encoded protein: CASSEQGGRNNEQFF.

V gene TRBV18 combines with J gene TRBJ1-3; no reliable D call. Germline CDR1 is KGHSH and CDR2 is LQKENI. The CDR3 runs to 16 residues. Trimming cost V 4 bases and J 0 bases, with 13 bases left between them. Written as DNA, the CDR3 is TGTGCCAGCTCACTGAGAGCTATAAGCTCTGGAAACACCATATATTTT. Its protein product is CASSLRAISSGNTIYF. Using reference TRBV18 and TRBJ1-3 for the parts outside the CDR3, the full variable domain is NAGVMQNPRHLVRRRGQEARLRCSPMKGHSHVYWYRQLPEEGLKFMVYLQKENIIDESGMPKERFSAEFPKEGPSILRIQQVVRGDSAAYFCASSLRAISSGNTIYFGEGSWLTVV.

The chain employs TRBV29-1 and TRBJ2-1; 7 positions agree with TRBD2. The CDR3 is 13 amino acids. Trimming cost V 7 bases and J 8 bases; bases outside gene matches: 11. CDR1 and CDR2 from the germline V gene are SQVTM and ANQGSEA. The CDR3 nucleotides are TGCAGCGGGGGGACTACCCCTCGGGATGAGCAGTTCTTC. This codes for CSGGTTPRDEQFF.

The rearrangement joins TRBV5-6 to TRBJ2-3; tentative D call: TRBD2 (5 bases). V lost 1 base and J lost 12, with 18 bases in between. The germline V gene encodes CDR1 SGHDT and CDR2 YYEEEE. This CDR3 has 14 residues. In nucleotides, the CDR3 is TGTGCCAGCAGCTTGTGGAGGTCCCCAAAAAATCAGTATTTT. Its protein is CASSLWRSPKNQYF.

The J gene is TRBJ1-4, the V gene TRBV27; TRBD1 agrees at 7 bases. Per the germline V gene, CDR1 is MNHEY and CDR2 is SMNVEV (reference sequence). After removal of 8 bases from V and 7 bases from J, the junction contained 19 bases not matched to a gene. This CDR3 region has 17 residues. CDR3 sequence: CASSNRPIDRVPEKLFF. The CDR3 nucleotides read TGTGCCAGCTCCAACCGACCGATTGACAGGGTACCTGAAAAACTGTTTTTT.

The rearrangement joins TRBV21-1 to TRBJ2-7; TRBD1, the D gene given by the table, was not confirmed from the DNA. TRBV21-1 is a known pseudogene. There are 15 residues in the CDR3. The CDR3 DNA sequence: TGTGCCAGCAGCAAAGAAACCCGGACAGACTACGAGCAGTACTTC. Translating it yields CASSKETRTDYEQYF.

This chain connects TRBV14 to TRBJ2-7; weak D call: TRBD1 (6 bases). Germline assignment: CDR1 SGHDN and CDR2 FVKESK. V was clipped by 4 bases and J by 2 bases, with 15 bases between them. The CDR3 is 15 residues long. The CDR3 bases are TGTGCCAGCAGCCTACACAACAGGGTAGCCTACGAGCAGTACTTC. It codes for CASSLHNRVAYEQYF. The full variable domain, completed using reference TRBV14 and TRBJ2-7, is EAGVTQFPSHSVIEKGQTVTLRCDPISGHDNLYWYRRVMGKEIKFLLHFVKESKQDESGMPNNRFLAERTGGTYSTLKVQPAELEDSGVYFCASSLHNRVAYEQYFGPGTRLTVT.

This clone has just one count. The rearrangement joins TRBV5-1 to TRBJ1-1; TRBD1 is a possible D gene (5 bases). V gave up 4 bases and J gave up 7 bases, with 29 bases separating them. Germline V gene sequence: CDR1 SGHRS, CDR2 YFSETQ. CDR3 size: 18 residues. This CDR3 is CASSLRVPGSWGTNEAFF. The CDR3 DNA reads TGCGCCAGCAGCCTTCGAGTTCCTGGCTCTTGGGGGACTAATGAAGCTTTCTTT.

The chain uses TRBV5-6 and TRBJ2-5, with a possible D match to TRBD2 (6 bases). CDR1 SGHDT and CDR2 YYEEEE come from the germline V gene. CDR3 length: 14 residues. V lost 4 bases and J lost 3, with 13 bases in between. CDR3 nucleotide sequence: TGTGCCAGCAGCGGGGGACGGACTAAAGAGACCCAGTACTTC. Encoded protein: CASSGGRTKETQYF. The full variable domain, its missing parts supplied by reference TRBV5-6 and TRBJ2-5, is DAGVTQSPTHLIKTRGQQVTLRCSPKSGHDTVSWYQQALGQGPQFIFQYYEEEERQRGNFPDRFSGHQFPNYSSELNVNALLLGDSALYLCASSGGRTKETQYFGPGTRLLVL.

V is TRBV5-6 and J is TRBJ2-7; 12 nucleotides agree with TRBD1. The junction had 10 bases not matched to a gene; V was cut back by 3 bases and J by 0 bases. Germline V CDR1 and CDR2: SGHDT, YYEEEE. The CDR3 has 18 amino acids. The CDR3 nucleotides are TGTGCCAGCAGCTCGCCAGGGGACAGGGGGCCAGGCTCCTACGAGCAGTACTTC. Encoded protein: CASSSPGDRGPGSYEQYF.

The chain links TRBV4-1 to TRBJ1-2; possible D gene TRBD1, 5 bases. Germline CDR1 reads MGHRA; CDR2 reads YSYEKL. The CDR3 totals 15 residues. Trimming cost V 0 bases and J 3 bases, with 11 bases left between them. CDR3 nucleotides: TGCGCCAGCAGCCAAGAGGCAGGGAACCACTATGGCTACACCTTC. It is translated as CASSQEAGNHYGYTF.

This clone was counted once. The V and J genes are TRBV5-6 and TRBJ2-7; unclear D gene. V lost 1 base and J lost 5, with 10 bases in between. Germline CDR1 reads SGHDT; CDR2 reads YYEEEE. CDR3 length: 13 residues. CDR3 coding DNA: TGTGCCAGCAGCTTGCCACCGACTCACGAGCAGTACTTC. Its protein is CASSLPPTHEQYF.

The chain carries TRBV7-2 and TRBJ1-2, with 7 bases identical to TRBD1. The CDR3 is 13 residues long. The V segment lost 1 base and the J segment 8 bases; nucleotides outside the gene matches: 4. Germline CDR1 reads SGHTA; CDR2 reads FQGNSA. CDR3 protein: CASSLVEGAGYTF. The DNA of the CDR3 is TGTGCCAGCAGCTTAGTGGAGGGGGCGGGCTACACCTTC.

J is TRBJ2-2 and V is TRBV18; 8 nucleotides align to TRBD2. Germline CDR1 is KGHSH and CDR2 is LQKENI. V lost 3 bases, J lost 1 base, and 4 bases stayed unmatched. The CDR3 has 16 residues. CDR3 region: CASSPRGGQNTGELFF. CDR3 DNA: TGTGCCAGCTCACCTCGGGGGGGACAGAACACCGGGGAGCTGTTTTTT.

The chain is built from TRBV19 and TRBJ1-2; 8 nucleotides align to TRBD1. The V gene end was trimmed by 0 bases and the J gene end by 2 bases; junction bases not matched to a gene: 11. The CDR3 sequence is 18 residues long. In germline, CDR1 is LNHDA, CDR2 SQIVND (reference sequence). The CDR3 here is CASSIDLAGGSLNYGYTF. CDR3 coding DNA: TGTGCCAGTAGTATAGATCTGGCAGGGGGCTCTTTAAACTATGGCTACACCTTC. Filled out from reference TRBV19 and TRBJ1-2, the complete variable domain reads DGGITQSPKYLFRKEGQNVTLSCEQNLNHDAMYWYRQDPGQGLRLIYYSQIVNDFQKGDIAEGYSVSREKKESFPLTVTSAQKNPTAFYLCASSIDLAGGSLNYGYTFGSGTRLTVV.

The V and J genes are TRBV5-6 and TRBJ2-7; possible D gene TRBD1, 6 bases. The CDR3 contains 14 residues. The germline V gene encodes CDR1 SGHDT and CDR2 YYEEEE. Deletions cut 0 bases from V and 5 bases from J, with 12 bases between. CDR3 nucleotides: TGTGCCAGCAGCTTGGACAGGGAGTCCCACGAGCAGTACTTC. Protein product: CASSLDRESHEQYF.

This sequence joins TRBV6-5 and TRBJ2-5; 7 bases align to TRBD1. The tail of the sequence fits TRBJ2-7 better, so the J call may be wrong. Germline-derived CDR1 and CDR2 are MNHEY and SVGAGI. This CDR3 spans 14 amino acids. The CDR3 DNA reads as TGTGCCAGCAGGAGGGACAGCCAAGGCTACGAGCAGTACTTC. Protein product: CASRRDSQGYEQYF.